The subject of this entry is one T cell receptor beta chain. At collection, donors were nominally healthy, but unrecorded immune exposures were probable. This specimen belongs to a study of cytomegalovirus exposure and HLA in healthy donors. The primer mix had 60 Vbeta and 13 Jbeta primers. Profiled with immunoSEQ multiplex PCR; TCRdb holds only in-frame clones, not every one. Among about 59,000 clones listed, 75% to 85% were seen once. This CDR3 is built from 12 residues. The germline V and J ends were trimmed by 2 bases and 3 bases, with 6 bases remaining between them. Germline CDR1 is SGHRS and CDR2 is YFSETQ.

This TCR derives from a human donor in good health. Sequenced material: PBMCs. This chain uses TRBV5-1 with TRBJ2-7; a weak D match, TRBD1 (5 bases). CDR3 protein: CASSFDSYEQYF. For the CDR3, the DNA is TGCGCCAGCAGCTTCGACAGCTACGAGCAGTACTTC.